This T cell receptor (beta chain) was recovered during a study of blood T cell repertoires in COVID-19. Measured with immunoSEQ multiplex PCR; TCRdb has only the in-frame clones, and not every one. Among 250,000 to 300,000 clones, under 90% were seen once, and the ten largest hold less than 3.5%. Cohorts were based on clinical histories the participants reported. This CDR3 region has 15 residues. CDR1 KGHSH and CDR2 LQKENI come from the germline V gene. The V segment lost 3 bases and the J segment 0 bases; nucleotides outside the gene matches: 3. This clone has only one observation. The chain joins TRBV18 to TRBJ2-3; 7 bases align to TRBD1. The origin of this receptor is a woman in her forties or fifties who had been exposed to COVID-19. The specimen sequenced was PBMCs or T cells enriched from blood (not recorded which). CDR3 nucleotide sequence: TGTGCCAGCTCACCCCGGGACAGCAGCACAGATACGCAGTATTTT. Protein product: CASSPRDSSTDTQYF.